This T cell receptor beta chain emerged from a study of CD8+ T cells in alopecia areata. This clone was seen a few times. The CDR3 runs to 14 residues. Germline-derived CDR1 and CDR2 are SQVTM and ANQGSEA. The V segment lost 8 bases and the J segment 1 base; nucleotides outside the gene matches: 5. As the sequencing template, cDNA was produced by extracting RNA and reverse transcribing it. This table comes from immunoSEQ multiplex PCR, and its TCRdb copy is limited to in-frame clones, with some not included. Counted here are under 250,000 clones, roughly 57% occurring once; the ten biggest clones make up 0.45%.

The sample consisted of CD4+ T cells sorted from blood, taken at week 0. The chain is built from TRBV29-1 and TRBJ2-2; TRBD1 agrees at 9 bases. The sequence came from a human donor with alopecia areata. The CDR3 DNA is TGCAGCTGTCCGGGACAGGGGAACACCGGGGAGCTGTTTTTT. Encoded protein: CSCPGQGNTGELFF.